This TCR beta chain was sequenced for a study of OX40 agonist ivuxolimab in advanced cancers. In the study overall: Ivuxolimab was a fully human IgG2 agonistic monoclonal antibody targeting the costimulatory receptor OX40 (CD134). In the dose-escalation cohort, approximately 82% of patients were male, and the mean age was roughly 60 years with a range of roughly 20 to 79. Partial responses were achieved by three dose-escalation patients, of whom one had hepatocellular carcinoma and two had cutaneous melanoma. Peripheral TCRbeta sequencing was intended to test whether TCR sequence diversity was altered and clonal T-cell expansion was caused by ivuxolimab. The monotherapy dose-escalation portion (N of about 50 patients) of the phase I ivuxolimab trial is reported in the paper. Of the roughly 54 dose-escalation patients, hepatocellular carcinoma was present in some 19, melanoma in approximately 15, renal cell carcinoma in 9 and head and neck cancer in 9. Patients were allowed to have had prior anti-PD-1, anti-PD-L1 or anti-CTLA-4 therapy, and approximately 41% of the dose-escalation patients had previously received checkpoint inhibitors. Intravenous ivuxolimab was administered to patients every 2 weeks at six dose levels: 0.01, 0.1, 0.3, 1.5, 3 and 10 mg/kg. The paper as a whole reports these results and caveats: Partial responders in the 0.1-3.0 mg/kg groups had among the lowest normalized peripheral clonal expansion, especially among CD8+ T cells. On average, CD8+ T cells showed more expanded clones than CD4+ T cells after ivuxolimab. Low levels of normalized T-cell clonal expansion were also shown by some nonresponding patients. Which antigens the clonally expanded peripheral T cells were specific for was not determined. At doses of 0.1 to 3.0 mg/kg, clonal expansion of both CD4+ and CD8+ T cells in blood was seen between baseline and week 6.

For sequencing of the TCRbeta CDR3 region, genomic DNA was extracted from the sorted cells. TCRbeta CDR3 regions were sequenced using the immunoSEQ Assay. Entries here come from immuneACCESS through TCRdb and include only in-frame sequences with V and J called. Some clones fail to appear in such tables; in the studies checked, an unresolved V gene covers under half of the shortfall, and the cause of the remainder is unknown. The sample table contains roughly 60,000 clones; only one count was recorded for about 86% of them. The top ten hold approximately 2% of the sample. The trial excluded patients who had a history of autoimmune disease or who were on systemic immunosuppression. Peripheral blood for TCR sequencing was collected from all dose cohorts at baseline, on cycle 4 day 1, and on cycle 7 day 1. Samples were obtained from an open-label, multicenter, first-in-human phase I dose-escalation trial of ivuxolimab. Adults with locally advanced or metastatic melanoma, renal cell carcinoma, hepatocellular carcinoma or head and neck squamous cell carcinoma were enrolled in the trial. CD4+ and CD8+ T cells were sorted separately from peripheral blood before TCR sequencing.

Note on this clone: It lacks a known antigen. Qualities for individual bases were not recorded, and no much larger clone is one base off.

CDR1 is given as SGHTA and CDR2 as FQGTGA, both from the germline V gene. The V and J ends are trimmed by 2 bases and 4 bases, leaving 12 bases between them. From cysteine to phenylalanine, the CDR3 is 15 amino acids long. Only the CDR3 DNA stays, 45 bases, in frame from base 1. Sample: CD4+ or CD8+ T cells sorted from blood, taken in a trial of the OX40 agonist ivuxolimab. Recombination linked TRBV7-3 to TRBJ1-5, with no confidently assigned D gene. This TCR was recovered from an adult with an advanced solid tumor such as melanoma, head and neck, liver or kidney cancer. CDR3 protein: CASSLEGVRNQPQHF. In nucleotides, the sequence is TGTGCCAGCAGCTTAGAGGGTGTCCGAAATCAGCCCCAGCATTTT.